This TCR beta chain emerged from a study of OX40 agonist ivuxolimab in advanced cancers. Patients with a history of autoimmune disease or on systemic immunosuppression were excluded. This clone turned up a few times. The V and J ends lost 5 bases and 6 bases, in that order; junction bases with no gene match: 10. The CDR3 sequence is 15 residues long. Germline values: CDR1 MNHNS, CDR2 SASEGT. Profiled with immunoSEQ multiplex PCR; TCRdb holds only in-frame clones, not every one. The sample has under 95,000 clones, more than 75% seen once. This sequence originates from an adult with an advanced solid tumor such as melanoma, head and neck, liver or kidney cancer. This chain connects TRBV6-1 to TRBJ1-5; 7 bases align to TRBD1. The starting material was CD4+ or CD8+ T cells sorted from blood, obtained in a trial of the OX40 agonist ivuxolimab. CDR3 sequence: CASSSLGQSSQPQHF. CDR3 nucleotides: TGTGCCAGCAGTTCCCTGGGACAGTCTTCTCAGCCCCAGCATTTT.